These T cell receptor beta chains were read from a single sample in a study of blood T cell repertoires in COVID-19. The assay was immunoSEQ multiplex PCR, and TCRdb's table has in-frame clones only and misses some. The data contain roughly 110,000 clones, approximately 80% of them singletons. Sequencing was carried out using peripheral blood. These receptors originate from a man of 80 years or more with COVID-19, enrolled during active disease. Both conserved end residues are part of each CDR3.

J	V	CDR3
TRBJ1-5	TRBV6-2/TRBV6-3	CASSYRGQTINQPQHF
TRBJ1-1	TRBV6-5	CASRAGLNTEAFF
TRBJ1-5	TRBV28	CASNFLSRGTGFNQPQHF
TRBJ1-5	TRBV6-5	CASSLDRTRGPQHF
TRBJ2-3	TRBV29-1	CSGYQGQDTQYF
TRBJ1-2	TRBV9	CASSVTTGKNYGYTF
TRBJ2-5	TRBV19	CASSRYGRGQETQYF
TRBJ1-2	TRBV19	CASSIGAGLGYGYTF
TRBJ2-7	TRBV18	CASSRTSGIYEQYF
TRBJ2-2	TRBV11-2	CASSLVGDRSGYTGELFF
TRBJ2-2	TRBV11-2	CASSLYWGRRRAGELFF
TRBJ2-7	TRBV2	CASSEVTGATKEQYF
TRBJ2-7	TRBV7-9	CASRGTSGSYEQYF
TRBJ2-7	TRBV6-5	CASTRQHPYEQYF
TRBJ1-6	TRBV7-8	CASSVSTASSYNSPLHF
TRBJ2-5	TRBV9	CASSARTGQETQYF
TRBJ1-6	TRBV6-4	CASSAGGGSSPLHF
TRBJ2-1	TRBV10-1	CASSVGTSGSNEQFF
TRBJ2-5	TRBV6-1	CASSDRVELRETQYF
TRBJ2-3	TRBV28	CASSSPGQRTDTQYF
TRBJ1-2	TRBV29-1	CSAGTDYGYTF
TRBJ1-2	TRBV7-9	CASSQGANYGYTF
TRBJ2-7	TRBV18	CASSPETGPQDEQYF
TRBJ1-1	TRBV18	CASSPNRGSGGTEAFF
TRBJ2-5	TRBV6-6	CASRTGGAETQYF
TRBJ1-1	TRBV28	CASRPGLGGALSEAFF
TRBJ1-6	TRBV27	CASSLGPYTQSSYNSPLHF
TRBJ2-7	TRBV27	CASSEPGLAGEGFYEQYF
TRBJ1-5	TRBV27	CASSKTGTGGGQPQHF
TRBJ1-1	TRBV7-2	CAGQTGGAGGTEAFF
TRBJ2-7	TRBV4-2	CASSQDKGTSGSRQYF
TRBJ1-2	TRBV11-2	CASSSQGSANYGYTF
TRBJ2-1	TRBV5-1	CASSPEGTSGNYNEQFF
TRBJ2-7	TRBV19	CASGRTGQGAHEQYF
TRBJ1-2	TRBV13	CASSLGGVHYGYTF
TRBJ2-7	TRBV28	CASSEMGGSGYEQYF
TRBJ2-1	TRBV5-1	CASSLSEGRLAENNEQFF
TRBJ2-1	TRBV9	CASSVSRSTSGSSEQFF
TRBJ2-1	TRBV29-1	CSGDKGNEQFF
TRBJ1-2	TRBV2	CASNWQGAFYTF
TRBJ2-3	TRBV5-1	CASSRGTSGRVNTDTQYF
TRBJ2-1	TRBV7-8	CASSLDQRELGGEQFF
TRBJ2-5	TRBV29-1	CSVEASGGQETQYF
TRBJ2-3	TRBV9	CASSPTGHLGDTQYF
TRBJ1-6	TRBV28	CASSSPPGGYSPLHF
TRBJ1-1	TRBV28	CASSAREGRSTEAFF
TRBJ2-1	TRBV6-2/TRBV6-3	CASSYSSVNEQFF
TRBJ2-1	TRBV3-1/TRBV3-2	CASSMGQGHNEQFF
TRBJ2-7	TRBV27	CASSSPGLVGPYEQYF
TRBJ1-2	TRBV12-3/TRBV12-4	CASSPGSGYGYTF
TRBJ1-3	TRBV5-1	CASSVQGLRDTIYF
TRBJ1-1	TRBV19	CASSLRGGGSWNTEAFF
TRBJ2-4	TRBV28	CASSQRGALNIQYF
TRBJ1-4	TRBV5-8	CASSNPGQSDKLFF
TRBJ2-1	TRBV10-3	CAIRTSGVLNEQFF
TRBJ2-5	TRBV21-1	CASSKVWQGAEETQYF
TRBJ2-7	TRBV28	CASSLAPDRNSYEQYF